This is a list of T cell receptor beta chains from one sample in a study of blood T cell repertoires in COVID-19. TCRdb keeps only in-frame clones here, not all; method: immunoSEQ multiplex PCR. This sample has tens of thousands of clones; about 83% occur once, and the top ten carry approximately 7%. Sequenced material: peripheral blood. The receptors were sampled from a man aged 30-40 years with COVID-19, enrolled during active disease. Each CDR3 is given with its conserved first and last residue. Fields, in order: D gene, J gene, clone size, V gene, CDR3 DNA, CDR3 protein. D genes are given only for firm matches. Size tells how often a clone was seen (once, few, many) or the class of an expanded clone, and some rows leave it out.

D: TRBD1
J: TRBJ1-1
size: .
V: TRBV7-9
DNA: TGTGCCAGCAGCTTGGGACAGGGGGACACTGAAGCTTTCTTT
CDR3: CASSLGQGDTEAFF

D: .
J: TRBJ1-1
size: few
V: TRBV19
DNA: TGTGCCAGTAGCAGGGACTCCAAGGGAGGCACTGAAGCTTTCTTT
CDR3: CASSRDSKGGTEAFF

D: .
J: TRBJ2-3
size: .
V: TRBV7-2
DNA: TGTGCCAGCAGCTTAGGGGGTCTAGCCGCAGATACGCAGTATTTT
CDR3: CASSLGGLAADTQYF

D: .
J: TRBJ2-3
size: .
V: TRBV19
DNA: TGTGCCAGTGGCAGCACAGATACGCAGTATTTT
CDR3: CASGSTDTQYF

D: .
J: TRBJ1-4
size: few
V: TRBV11-1
DNA: TGTGCCAGCAGCTTAATGTCAGCAACTAATGAAAAACTGTTTTTT
CDR3: CASSLMSATNEKLFF

D: .
J: TRBJ1-2
size: .
V: TRBV4-3
DNA: TGCGCCAGCAGCCAAGGGAATGATAAGGGGGACGGCTACACCTTC
CDR3: CASSQGNDKGDGYTF

D: TRBD1
J: TRBJ1-1
size: .
V: TRBV19
DNA: TGTGCCAGTAGGACAGGGGGGGGCTCCGACACTGAAGCTTTCTTT
CDR3: CASRTGGGSDTEAFF

D: TRBD1
J: TRBJ1-5
size: .
V: TRBV6-5
DNA: TGTGCCAGCAGGGCCGGGACAGGGTTCAATCAGCCCCAGCATTTT
CDR3: CASRAGTGFNQPQHF

D: TRBD2
J: TRBJ2-7
size: .
V: TRBV7-6
DNA: TGTGCCAGCAGCACCCAAGGACTAGCGCAGTACGAGCAGTACTTC
CDR3: CASSTQGLAQYEQYF

D: .
J: TRBJ2-7
size: once
V: TRBV7-2
DNA: TGTGCCAGCAGCTTATCGCTGGGCAAAATCTACGAGCAGTACTTC
CDR3: CASSLSLGKIYEQYF

D: .
J: TRBJ1-5
size: .
V: TRBV30
DNA: TGTGCCTGGAGTGTAGTCCGGGGTCCGTCCCAGCCCCAGCATTTT
CDR3: CAWSVVRGPSQPQHF

D: .
J: TRBJ1-2
size: .
V: TRBV6-2/TRBV6-3
DNA: TGTGCCAGCAGTTACGGAGGGCCCTCAAACTATGGCTACACCTTC
CDR3: CASSYGGPSNYGYTF

D: .
J: TRBJ1-1
size: .
V: TRBV19
DNA: TGTGCCAGTAGTACCTCAACAGGGCCGAGCAACACTGAAGCTTTCTTT
CDR3: CASSTSTGPSNTEAFF

D: TRBD1
J: TRBJ1-1
size: .
V: TRBV5-6
DNA: TGTGCCAGCAGCTTTGGACAGGCCATGAACACTGAAGCTTTCTTT
CDR3: CASSFGQAMNTEAFF

D: TRBD1
J: TRBJ1-2
size: .
V: TRBV5-6
DNA: TGTGCCAGCAGCTTGGCCGCGGGGACAGGGGAAGGCTATGGCTACACCTTC
CDR3: CASSLAAGTGEGYGYTF

D: TRBD2
J: TRBJ2-3
size: .
V: TRBV28
DNA: TGTGCCAGCCTTTTCAGAGGGACGAGCGGGAGCGCCAAAAACACAGATACGCAGTATTTT
CDR3: CASLFRGTSGSAKNTDTQYF

D: .
J: TRBJ1-2
size: few
V: TRBV11-2
DNA: TGTGCCAGCACTAGCGGGAATGGCTACACCTTC
CDR3: CASTSGNGYTF

D: .
J: TRBJ1-1
size: .
V: TRBV12-3/TRBV12-4
DNA: TGTGCCAGCAGCCCGGACAGTCCTGAAGCTTTCTTT
CDR3: CASSPDSPEAFF

D: TRBD2
J: TRBJ2-1
size: .
V: TRBV6-6
DNA: TGTGCCAGCAGCTCCGGGACTAGCGGGTACAATGAGCAGTTCTTC
CDR3: CASSSGTSGYNEQFF

D: .
J: TRBJ1-1
size: .
V: TRBV4-3
DNA: TGCGCCAGCAGCCAAGATCAGCCGACAGCGAACACTGAAGCTTTCTTT
CDR3: CASSQDQPTANTEAFF

D: .
J: TRBJ2-3
size: .
V: TRBV2
DNA: TGTGCCAGCAGGAGTAGCGGAGCTAGCACAGATACGCAGTATTTT
CDR3: CASRSSGASTDTQYF

D: .
J: TRBJ1-2
size: few
V: TRBV9
DNA: TGTGCCAGCAGCGACAACCCCAGGGAGGGGATTGAATATGGCTACACCTTC
CDR3: CASSDNPREGIEYGYTF

D: TRBD1
J: TRBJ2-1
size: .
V: TRBV5-1
DNA: TGCGCCAGCAGCGGTACAGGGGCGAAAAACAATGAGCAGTTCTTC
CDR3: CASSGTGAKNNEQFF

D: .
J: TRBJ1-6
size: .
V: TRBV7-9
DNA: TGTGCCAGCCGCTCCGCAGGCTCCTCACCCCTCCACTTT
CDR3: CASRSAGSSPLHF

D: .
J: TRBJ2-2
size: .
V: TRBV6-4
DNA: TGTGCCAGCAGAGCAAGCACCGGGGAGCTGTTTTTT
CDR3: CASRASTGELFF

D: .
J: TRBJ1-1
size: once
V: TRBV9
DNA: TGTGCCAGCAGCGTAGAGGGGACTGAAGCTTTCTTT
CDR3: CASSVEGTEAFF

D: TRBD2
J: TRBJ2-1
size: .
V: TRBV20-1
DNA: TGCAGTGCTAGTGGTACTAGCGGGAGGGGAAATGAGCAGTTCTTC
CDR3: CSASGTSGRGNEQFF

D: .
J: TRBJ1-5
size: few
V: TRBV28
DNA: TGTGCCAGCAGTTTATCCAGGGGCCGCCTAGGTCTCCAGCATTTT
CDR3: CASSLSRGRLGLQHF

D: .
J: TRBJ2-2
size: .
V: TRBV28
DNA: TGTGCCAGCAGTTTATCAGGGAGGACCGGGGAGCTGTTTTTT
CDR3: CASSLSGRTGELFF

D: .
J: TRBJ2-7
size: few
V: TRBV30
DNA: TGTGCCTGGAGCCAAGGGGGGGGATGGGGGTACGAGCAGTACTTC
CDR3: CAWSQGGGWGYEQYF

D: .
J: TRBJ2-3
size: .
V: TRBV10-3
DNA: TGTGCCATCAGTGAGCTCGGGAAGGGTAACCCAGATACGCAGTATTTT
CDR3: CAISELGKGNPDTQYF

D: TRBD2
J: TRBJ2-3
size: .
V: TRBV4-1
DNA: TGCGCCAGCAGCCAAGAAGGACCGAAGGAAGCGGGGGGCACAGATACGCAGTATTTT
CDR3: CASSQEGPKEAGGTDTQYF

D: .
J: TRBJ2-7
size: .
V: TRBV7-8
DNA: TGTGCCAGCAGTCCGGTGGTCTACGAGCAGTACTTC
CDR3: CASSPVVYEQYF

D: .
J: TRBJ2-1
size: .
V: TRBV12-3/TRBV12-4
DNA: TGTGCCAGCAGCTCCGGGTCCTCGGATGAGCAGTTCTTC
CDR3: CASSSGSSDEQFF

D: .
J: TRBJ2-7
size: .
V: TRBV18
DNA: TGTGCCAGCTCACCAATCAGGACAGTTCTTTACGAGCAGTACTTC
CDR3: CASSPIRTVLYEQYF

D: TRBD1
J: TRBJ1-2
size: .
V: TRBV19
DNA: TGTGCCAGTAGTATGGGACAGGCGACTTTACTCTATGGCTACACCTTC
CDR3: CASSMGQATLLYGYTF